The source of this TCR beta chain is a study of blood T cell repertoires in COVID-19. Study as a whole: There were acute and convalescent COVID-19 samples, and they came from the United States, Italy and Spain. Sample material is recorded as cDNA or gDNA derived from T cells, B-cell-depleted T cells, or PBMCs.

Using immunoSEQ multiplex PCR, the repertoire was profiled, and TCRdb retains in-frame clones only, with some absent. This table holds about 110,000 clones, approximately 85% found once. Germline lookup yields CDR1 SQVTM and CDR2 ANQGSEA. The CDR3 covers 13 residues. The ends were cut back, 4 bases at V and 1 base at J, with 10 bases in the middle. The receptor was isolated from a man in his 70s with acute or convalescent COVID-19. The chain carries TRBV29-1 and TRBJ2-5; D is perhaps TRBD1 (6 bases). Sequenced: peripheral blood. CDR3 amino acids: CSVVRTAQETQYF. The CDR3 nucleotides read TGCAGCGTTGTTAGGACAGCCCAAGAGACCCAGTACTTC.